The 19 T cell receptor beta chains listed next were all sequenced from one sample in a study of T-cell memory formation after mild COVID-19. TCRdb re-derived calls from the 5' RACE reads in MiXCR, one entry per CDR3 protein. The repertoire consists of some 260,000 distinct CDR3 sequences, with 16% occurring once and the leading ten covering about 4%. Sequencing was performed on PBMCs or a T cell subset sorted from them (not recorded which). These receptor sequences come from a man between 18 and 35 years old who had mild COVID-19 (a few samples of this study predate the infection). Cell type and time point are not known.

This chain joins TRBV5-5 and TRBJ2-7; D might be TRBD1 (5 bases). The CDR3 length is 15 residues. V was pared by 4 bases and J by 3 bases, with 17 bases between. Germline loops: CDR1 SGHKS, CDR2 YYEKEE (reference sequence). The CDR3: CASSPPTSRDYEQYV. The CDR3 bases are TGTGCCAGCAGCCCACCCACGAGCAGGGACTACGAGCAGTACGTC.

This clonotype was observed at least ten times. This chain uses TRBV7-2 with TRBJ1-1; D may be TRBD1 (6 bases). The CDR3 runs 16 residues. Trimming took 4 bases from V and 7 from J, leaving 22 bases between them. CDR1 is SGHTA and CDR2 is FQGNSA in the germline V gene. The CDR3 loop reads CASSYSIWGQSGEAFF. Here the CDR3 DNA reads TGTGCCAGCAGCTATAGCATCTGGGGGCAGAGCGGTGAAGCTTTCTTT.

Ten or more counts support this clonotype. The chain links TRBV5-1 to TRBJ2-7; a weak D match, TRBD2 (7 bases). The germline V and J ends were trimmed by 4 bases and 2 bases, with 16 bases remaining between them. Germline CDR1 SGHRS, CDR2 YFSETQ. This CDR3 is 15 amino acids long. This chain's CDR3 is CASSPAMGGPYEQYF. The CDR3 DNA follows: TGCGCCAGCAGCCCCGCTATGGGGGGGCCCTACGAGCAGTACTTC.

The CDR3 nucleotides read TGCGCCAGCAGCCAAGAAAGCCTACAGGGCTACACCTTC. This encodes CASSQESLQGYTF. The rearrangement links TRBV4-1 to TRBJ1-2; D not resolved. V dropped 0 bases and J dropped 8 bases, with 10 bases sitting between them. The CDR3 has 13 amino acids. CDR1 and CDR2 from the germline V gene are MGHRA and YSYEKL.

This clonotype was detected ten times or more. The rearrangement uses TRBV7-2 and TRBJ2-3; D is uncertain. Germline CDR1 SGHTA, CDR2 FQGNSA. With 3 bases removed from V and 3 bases from J, the gap between germline ends came to 4 bases. This CDR3 is 12 amino acids long. The CDR3 here is CASSFFTDTQYF. The CDR3 nucleotides are TGTGCCAGCAGCTTCTTTACAGATACGCAGTATTTT.

This clonotype occurred many times. The chain recombines TRBV6-6 with TRBJ1-3, with 7 bases matching TRBD1. After removal of 5 bases from V and 0 bases from J, the junction contained 1 base not matched to a gene. The CDR3 has 14 amino acids. The germline V gene encodes CDR1 MNHNY and CDR2 SVGAGI (reference sequence). CDR3 amino acids: CASSGTDSGNTIYF. In DNA form, the CDR3 reads TGTGCCAGCAGTGGGACAGACTCTGGAAACACCATATATTTT.

This rearrangement joins TRBV7-8 to TRBJ2-7, with D possibly TRBD1 on 5 matching bases. V lost 1 base, J lost 2 bases, and 9 bases lay in between. In germline, CDR1 is SGHVS, CDR2 FQNEAQ. The CDR3 extends over 14 amino acids. CDR3 sequence: CASSLELGAYEQYV. The CDR3 DNA is TGTGCCAGCAGCTTAGAGCTAGGGGCCTACGAGCAGTACGTC.

This chain uses TRBV10-1 with TRBJ1-1; no reliable D call. The CDR3 spans 12 residues. Looked up from germline, CDR1 is WNHNN and CDR2 is SYGVQD (reference sequence). Trimming stripped 2 bases from V and 7 bases from J, with 8 bases between. Here the CDR3 DNA reads TGCGCCAGCAGTGAGGACTGGGGTGAAGCTTTCTTT. This gives the protein CASSEDWGEAFF.

The chain combines TRBV6-6 with TRBJ1-2, with D unclear. Trimming pared 6 bases from V and 7 bases from J, leaving 15 bases between. This CDR3 has 13 amino acids. Germline CDR1 is MNHNY and CDR2 is SVGAGI (reference sequence). The CDR3 spells CASRSPWIGGYTF. The DNA for the CDR3 is TGTGCCAGCAGATCCCCATGGATCGGTGGCTACACCTTC.

This clonotype occurred a few times. V is TRBV5-8 and J is TRBJ2-1; D gene unclear. Germline assignment: CDR1 SGHTS and CDR2 YDEGEE. Trimming removed 3 bases at V and 0 bases at J, with 16 bases between. CDR3 length: 17 residues. CDR3 nucleotides: TGTGCCAGCAGCTATTTGAGAGACCAGTACTCCTACAATGAGCAGTTCTTC. Encoded protein: CASSYLRDQYSYNEQFF.

Notes on this clonotype: Sequence at one end of the junction differs from germline and may be a read error. J is TRBJ1-1 and V is TRBV18; 8 nucleotides align to TRBD1. Germline lookup yields CDR1 KGHSH and CDR2 LQKENI. The CDR3 has 15 residues. This CDR3 reads CASSPTADRAHRQVF. DNA for the CDR3: TGTGCCAGCTCACCTACAGCGGACAGGGCGCACCGACAGGTCTTT.

V gene TRBV2 combines with J gene TRBJ2-3; D gene unclear. The CDR3 length is 15 residues. The germline V gene has CDR1 SNHLY and CDR2 FYNNEI. With 5 bases removed from V and 2 bases from J, the gap between germline ends came to 14 bases. CDR3 DNA sequence: TGTGCCAGCAGTACGGAAACTCCCCTCACAGATACGCAGTATTTT. Translating it yields CASSTETPLTDTQYF.

This clonotype was observed many times. The DNA for the CDR3 is TGTGCCAGCAGCTTAAGGAACTACAATGAGCAGTTCTTC. Its translation is CASSLRNYNEQFF. The chain carries TRBV5-5 and TRBJ2-1; D remains unclear. The V end lost 2 bases, the J end lost 3 bases, and 6 bases lay between the germline ends. In germline, CDR1 is SGHKS, CDR2 YYEKEE (reference sequence). This CDR3 has 13 amino acids.

This sequence joins TRBV20-1 and TRBJ1-2; D might be TRBD1 (5 bases). The V and J ends lost 6 bases and 4 bases respectively, with 18 bases between them. Per the germline V gene, CDR1 is DFQATT and CDR2 is SNEGSKA (reference sequence). This CDR3 region has 14 residues. CDR3 sequence: CSARDGLAGYGYTF. The DNA of the CDR3 is TGCAGTGCACGGGACGGGCTTGCGGGCTATGGCTACACCTTC.

In its sample, this clonotype was seen a few times. The J gene is TRBJ1-5, the V gene TRBV2; D possibly corresponds to TRBD1 (5 bases). V lost 6 bases, J lost 6 bases, and 9 bases lay in between. The CDR3 is made up of 12 amino acids. CDR1 is SNHLY and CDR2 is FYNNEI in the germline V gene. The CDR3 coding sequence is TGTGCCAGCAGCAGGGAGAGTCAGCCCCAGCATTTT. Amino acid sequence: CASSRESQPQHF.

This chain connects TRBV10-3 to TRBJ2-1; 7 bases line up with TRBD1. Germline V gives CDR1 ENHRY, CDR2 SYGVKD. The CDR3 length is 12 residues. V was clipped by 5 bases and J by 7 bases; unmatched bases: 2. This CDR3 is CAISRQGNEQFF. The CDR3, as DNA: TGTGCCATCAGTCGACAGGGAAATGAGCAGTTCTTC.

J is TRBJ1-1 and V is TRBV4-3; possibly TRBD1 for D (6 bases). Trimming took 4 bases from V and 11 from J, leaving 14 bases between them. The CDR3 loop spans 12 amino acids. Per the germline V gene, CDR1 is LGHNA and CDR2 is YSLEER. CDR3 loop: CASSPGGGPAFF. The CDR3 DNA sequence: TGCGCCAGCAGCCCGGGGGGCGGTCCTGCTTTCTTT.

The V call is TRBV29-1, the J call TRBJ1-1; no clear D. The CDR3 spans 14 residues. Trimming took off 4 bases at V and 0 bases at J, with 12 bases between the two ends. Germline V CDR1 and CDR2: SQVTM, ANQGSEA. The CDR3 nucleotides read TGCAGCGTTGGTAGTGACGGCTTGAACACTGAAGCTTTCTTT. It translates to CSVGSDGLNTEAFF.

The chain employs TRBV7-3 and TRBJ1-1; D is possibly TRBD1 (6 bases). The germline V and J ends were trimmed by 4 bases and 4 bases, with 10 bases remaining between them. Germline-derived CDR1 and CDR2 are SGHTA and FQGTGA. This CDR3 has 13 residues. The CDR3 spells CASSWSGATEAFF. The CDR3 nucleotides read TGTGCCAGCAGCTGGTCAGGGGCCACTGAAGCTTTCTTT.